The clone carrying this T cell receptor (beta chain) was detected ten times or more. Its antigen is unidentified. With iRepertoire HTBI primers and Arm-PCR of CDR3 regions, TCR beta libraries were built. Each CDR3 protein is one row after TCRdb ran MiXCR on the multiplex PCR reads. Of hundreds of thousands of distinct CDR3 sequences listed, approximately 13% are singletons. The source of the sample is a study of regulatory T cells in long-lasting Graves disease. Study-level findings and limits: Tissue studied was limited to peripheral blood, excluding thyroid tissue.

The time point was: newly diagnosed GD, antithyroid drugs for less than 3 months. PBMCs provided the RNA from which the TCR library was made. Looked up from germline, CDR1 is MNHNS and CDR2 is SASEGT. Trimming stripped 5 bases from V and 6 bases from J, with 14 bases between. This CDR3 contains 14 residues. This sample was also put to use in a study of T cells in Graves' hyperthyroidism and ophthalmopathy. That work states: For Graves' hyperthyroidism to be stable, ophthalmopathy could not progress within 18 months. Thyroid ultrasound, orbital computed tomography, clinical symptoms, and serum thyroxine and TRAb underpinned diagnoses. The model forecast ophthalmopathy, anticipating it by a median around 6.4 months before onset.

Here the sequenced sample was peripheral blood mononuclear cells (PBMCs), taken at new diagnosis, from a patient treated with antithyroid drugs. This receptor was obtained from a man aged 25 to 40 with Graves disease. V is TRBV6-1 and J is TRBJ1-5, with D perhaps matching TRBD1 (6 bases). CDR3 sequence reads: CASSIQGGGQPQHF. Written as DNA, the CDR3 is TGTGCCAGCAGTATACAGGGAGGGGGTCAGCCCCAGCATTTT.